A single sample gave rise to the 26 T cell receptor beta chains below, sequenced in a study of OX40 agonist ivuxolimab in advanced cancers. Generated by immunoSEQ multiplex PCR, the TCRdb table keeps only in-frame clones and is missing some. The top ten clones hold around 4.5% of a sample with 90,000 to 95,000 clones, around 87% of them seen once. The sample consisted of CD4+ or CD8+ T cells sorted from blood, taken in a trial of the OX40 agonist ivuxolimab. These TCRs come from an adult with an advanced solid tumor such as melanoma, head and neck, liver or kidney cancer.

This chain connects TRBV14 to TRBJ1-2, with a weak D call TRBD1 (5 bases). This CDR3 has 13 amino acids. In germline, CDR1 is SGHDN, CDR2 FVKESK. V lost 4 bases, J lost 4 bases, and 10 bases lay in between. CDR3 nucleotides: TGTGCCAGCAGCCCCGGGACCGTCTATGGCTACACCTTC. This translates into CASSPGTVYGYTF. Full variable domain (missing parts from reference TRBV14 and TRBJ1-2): EAGVTQFPSHSVIEKGQTVTLRCDPISGHDNLYWYRRVMGKEIKFLLHFVKESKQDESGMPNNRFLAERTGGTYSTLKVQPAELEDSGVYFCASSPGTVYGYTFGSGTRLTVV.

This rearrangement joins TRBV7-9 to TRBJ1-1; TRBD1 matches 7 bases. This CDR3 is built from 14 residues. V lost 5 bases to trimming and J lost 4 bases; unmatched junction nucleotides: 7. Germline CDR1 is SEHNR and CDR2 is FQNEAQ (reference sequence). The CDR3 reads CASSPQQGTTEAFF. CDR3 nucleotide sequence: TGTGCCAGCAGCCCCCAACAGGGGACCACTGAAGCTTTCTTT.

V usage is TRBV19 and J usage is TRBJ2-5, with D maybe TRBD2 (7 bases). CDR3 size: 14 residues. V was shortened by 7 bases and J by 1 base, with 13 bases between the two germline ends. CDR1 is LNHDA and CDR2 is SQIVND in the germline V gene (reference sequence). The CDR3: CASNEGGIQETQYF. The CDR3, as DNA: TGTGCCAGTAACGAGGGGGGGATCCAAGAGACCCAGTACTTC.

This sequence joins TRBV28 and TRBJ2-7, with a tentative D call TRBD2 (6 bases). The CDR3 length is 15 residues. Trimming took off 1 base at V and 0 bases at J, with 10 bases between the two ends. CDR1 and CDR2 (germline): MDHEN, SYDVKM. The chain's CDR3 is CASSLSAGSSYEQYF. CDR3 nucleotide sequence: TGTGCCAGCAGTTTATCGGCGGGAAGCTCCTACGAGCAGTACTTC.

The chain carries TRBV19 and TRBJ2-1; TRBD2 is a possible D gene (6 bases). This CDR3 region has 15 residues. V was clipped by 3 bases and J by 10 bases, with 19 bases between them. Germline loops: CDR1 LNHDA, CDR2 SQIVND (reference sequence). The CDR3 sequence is CASSMTGGVVGEQFF. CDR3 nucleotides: TGTGCCAGTAGTATGACCGGGGGAGTCGTGGGCGAGCAGTTCTTC.

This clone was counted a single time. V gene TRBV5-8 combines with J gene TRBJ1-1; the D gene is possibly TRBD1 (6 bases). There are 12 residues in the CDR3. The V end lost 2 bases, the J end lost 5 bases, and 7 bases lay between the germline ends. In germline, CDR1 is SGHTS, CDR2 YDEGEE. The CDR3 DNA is TGTGCCAGCAGCTTCAGGGGAACTGAAGCTTTCTTT. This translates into CASSFRGTEAFF.

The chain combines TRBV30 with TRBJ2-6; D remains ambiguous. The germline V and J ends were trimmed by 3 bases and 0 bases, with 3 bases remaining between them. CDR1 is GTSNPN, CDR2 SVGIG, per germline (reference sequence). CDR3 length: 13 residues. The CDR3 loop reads CAWRYSGANVLTF. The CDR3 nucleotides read TGTGCCTGGAGGTACTCTGGGGCCAACGTCCTGACTTTC.

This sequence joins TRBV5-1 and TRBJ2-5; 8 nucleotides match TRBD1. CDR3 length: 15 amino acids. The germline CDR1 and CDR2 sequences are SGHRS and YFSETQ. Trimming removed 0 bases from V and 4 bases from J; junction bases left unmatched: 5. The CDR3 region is CASSLEGQGGETQYF. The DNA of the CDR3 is TGCGCCAGCAGCTTGGAAGGACAGGGTGGAGAGACCCAGTACTTC.

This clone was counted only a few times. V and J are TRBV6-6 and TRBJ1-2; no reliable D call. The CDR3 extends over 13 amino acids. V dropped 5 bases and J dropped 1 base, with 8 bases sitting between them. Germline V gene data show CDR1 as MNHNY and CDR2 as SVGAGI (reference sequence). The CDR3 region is CASSRILNYGYTF. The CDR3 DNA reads TGTGCCAGCAGTAGGATACTTAACTATGGCTACACCTTC.

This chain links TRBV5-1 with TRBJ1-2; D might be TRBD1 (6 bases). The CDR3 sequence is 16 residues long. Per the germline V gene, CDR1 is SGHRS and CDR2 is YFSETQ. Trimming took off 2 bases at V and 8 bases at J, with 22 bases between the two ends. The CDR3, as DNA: TGCGCCAGCAGCTTAACAAGAACCGGGACAAGTGGGGGCTACACCTTC. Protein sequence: CASSLTRTGTSGGYTF.

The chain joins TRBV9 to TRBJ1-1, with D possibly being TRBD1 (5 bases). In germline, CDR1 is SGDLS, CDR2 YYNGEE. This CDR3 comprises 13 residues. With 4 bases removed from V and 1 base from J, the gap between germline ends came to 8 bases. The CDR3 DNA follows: TGTGCCAGCAGCATCGACAGGAACACTGAAGCTTTCTTT. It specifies CASSIDRNTEAFF.

The CDR3 region is CASSPQKTGPNEKLFF. The CDR3 nucleotides are TGTGCCAGCAGTCCACAAAAGACAGGACCTAATGAAAAACTGTTTTTT. The chain employs TRBV28 and TRBJ1-4; possibly TRBD1 for D (6 bases). The CDR3 loop spans 16 amino acids. The germline CDR1 and CDR2 sequences are MDHEN and SYDVKM. Trimming took off 5 bases at V and 3 bases at J, with 16 bases between the two ends.

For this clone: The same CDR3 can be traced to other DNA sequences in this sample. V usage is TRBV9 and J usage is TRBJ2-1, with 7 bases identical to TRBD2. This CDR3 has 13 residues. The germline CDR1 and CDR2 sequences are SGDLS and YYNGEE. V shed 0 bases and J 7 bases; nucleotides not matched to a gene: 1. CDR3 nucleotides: TGTGCCAGCAGCGTAGTTAGCGGGAATGAGCAGTTCTTC. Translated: CASSVVSGNEQFF.

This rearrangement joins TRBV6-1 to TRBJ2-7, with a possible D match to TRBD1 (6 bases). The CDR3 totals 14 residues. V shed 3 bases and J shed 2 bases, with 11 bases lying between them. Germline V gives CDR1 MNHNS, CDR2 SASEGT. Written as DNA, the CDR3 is TGTGCCAGCAGTGAGGACAGATTTCCCTACGAGCAGTACTTC. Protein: CASSEDRFPYEQYF.

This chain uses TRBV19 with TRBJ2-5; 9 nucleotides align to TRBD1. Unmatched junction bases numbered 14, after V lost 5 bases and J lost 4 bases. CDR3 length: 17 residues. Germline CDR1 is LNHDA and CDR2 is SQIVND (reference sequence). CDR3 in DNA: TGTGCCAGTAGTGTACCCAGCGTTACAGGGGGCCGAGAGACCCAGTACTTC. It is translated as CASSVPSVTGGRETQYF.

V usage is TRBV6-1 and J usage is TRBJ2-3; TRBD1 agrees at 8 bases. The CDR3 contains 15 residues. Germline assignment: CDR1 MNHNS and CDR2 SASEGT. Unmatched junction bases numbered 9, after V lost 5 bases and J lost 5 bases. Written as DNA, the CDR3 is TGTGCCAGCAGTCTGGGACAGGCGGCGGGAGATACGCAGTATTTT. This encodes CASSLGQAAGDTQYF.

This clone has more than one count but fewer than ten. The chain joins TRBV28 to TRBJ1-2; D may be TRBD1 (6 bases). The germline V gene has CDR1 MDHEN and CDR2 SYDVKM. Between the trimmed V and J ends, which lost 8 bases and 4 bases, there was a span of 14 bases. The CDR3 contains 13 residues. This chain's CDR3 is CASELRGGYGYTF. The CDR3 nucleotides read TGTGCCAGCGAATTACGAGGGGGCTATGGCTACACCTTC.

CDR3 in amino acids: CASSPEGERPYEQYV. Here the CDR3 DNA reads TGTGCCAGCAGTCCCGAGGGGGAGCGACCTTACGAGCAGTACGTC. The chain employs TRBV6-5 and TRBJ2-7; weak D call: TRBD1 (6 bases). V was shortened by 5 bases and J by 4 bases, with 18 bases between the two germline ends. Germline V gives CDR1 MNHEY, CDR2 SVGAGI. This CDR3 has 15 amino acids.

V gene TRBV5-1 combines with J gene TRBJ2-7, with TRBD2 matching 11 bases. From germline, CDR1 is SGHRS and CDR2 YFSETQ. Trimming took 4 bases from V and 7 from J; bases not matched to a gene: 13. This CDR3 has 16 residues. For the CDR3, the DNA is TGCGCCAGCAGCATAGGGACTAGCGGAGGGAGGGGGGAGCAGTACGTC. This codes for CASSIGTSGGRGEQYV.

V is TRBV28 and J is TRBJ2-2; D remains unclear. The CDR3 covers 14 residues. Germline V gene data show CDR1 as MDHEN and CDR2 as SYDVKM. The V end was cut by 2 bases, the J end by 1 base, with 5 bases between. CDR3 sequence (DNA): TGTGCCAGCAGTTTAGTCCGGAACACCGGGGAGCTGTTTTTT. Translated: CASSLVRNTGELFF.

The DNA of the CDR3 is TGTGCCAGCAGCCGACGATCGGACGAGCAGTACGTC. It translates to CASSRRSDEQYV. The V and J genes are TRBV21-1 and TRBJ2-7. TRBV21-1 is a pseudogene segment. This CDR3 region has 12 residues.

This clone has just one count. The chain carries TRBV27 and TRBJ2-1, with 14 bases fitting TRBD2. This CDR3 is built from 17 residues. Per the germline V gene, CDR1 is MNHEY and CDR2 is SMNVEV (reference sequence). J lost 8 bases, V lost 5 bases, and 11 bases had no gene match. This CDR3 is CASSPRGTSGSVDEQFF. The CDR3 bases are TGTGCCAGCAGTCCAAGGGGGACTAGCGGGAGTGTCGATGAGCAGTTCTTC.

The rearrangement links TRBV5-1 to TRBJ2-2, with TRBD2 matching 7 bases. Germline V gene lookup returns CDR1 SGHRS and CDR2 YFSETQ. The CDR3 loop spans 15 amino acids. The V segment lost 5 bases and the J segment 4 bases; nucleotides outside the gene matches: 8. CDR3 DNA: TGCGCCAGCAGTCGAACGGCGGGAGCCACCGGGGAGCTGTTTTTT. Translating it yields CASSRTAGATGELFF.

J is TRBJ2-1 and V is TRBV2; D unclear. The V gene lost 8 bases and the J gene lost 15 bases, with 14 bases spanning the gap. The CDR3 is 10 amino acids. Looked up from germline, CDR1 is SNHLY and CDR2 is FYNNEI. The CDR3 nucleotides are TGTGCCAGCGGAACAAACGGCGCGTTCTTC. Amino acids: CASGTNGAFF.

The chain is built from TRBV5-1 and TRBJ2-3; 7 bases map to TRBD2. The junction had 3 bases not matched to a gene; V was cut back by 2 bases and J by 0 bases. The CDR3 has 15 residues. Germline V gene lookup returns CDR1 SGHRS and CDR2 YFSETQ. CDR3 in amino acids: CASSFDSGSTDTQYF. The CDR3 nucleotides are TGCGCCAGCAGCTTCGATAGCGGGAGCACAGATACGCAGTATTTT.

The CDR3: CATTWGQGVRQETQYF. The CDR3 DNA sequence: TGTGCCACAACCTGGGGACAGGGGGTTCGCCAAGAGACCCAGTACTTC. The gene calls are TRBV11-2 and TRBJ2-5; 11 positions agree with TRBD1. Germline-derived CDR1 and CDR2 are SGHAT and FQNNGV. The V and J ends lost 10 bases and 1 base, in that order; junction bases with no gene match: 11. The CDR3 spans 16 residues.